This T cell receptor beta chain was recovered during a study of blood T cell repertoires in COVID-19. In the study overall: Samples taken during acute and convalescent COVID-19 were collected in the United States, Italy and Spain.

Using immunoSEQ multiplex PCR, the repertoire was profiled, and TCRdb retains in-frame clones only, with some absent. The sample gives 150,000 to 200,000 clones, less than 90% of which show up once; roughly 15% is in the top ten. V was pared by 4 bases and J by 7 bases, with 12 bases of the junction left unmatched. In germline, CDR1 is MNHEY, CDR2 SVGAGI. The CDR3 is 15 amino acids. Sequencing was carried out using peripheral blood. J is TRBJ1-2 and V is TRBV6-5, with 7 positions matching TRBD1. The TCR originated in a man in his late teens or twenties with active or convalescent COVID-19. The CDR3 region has the DNA TGTGCCAGCAGTTCCCCCCTAACAGGGGCCGGTGGCTACACCTTC. This sequence encodes CASSSPLTGAGGYTF.